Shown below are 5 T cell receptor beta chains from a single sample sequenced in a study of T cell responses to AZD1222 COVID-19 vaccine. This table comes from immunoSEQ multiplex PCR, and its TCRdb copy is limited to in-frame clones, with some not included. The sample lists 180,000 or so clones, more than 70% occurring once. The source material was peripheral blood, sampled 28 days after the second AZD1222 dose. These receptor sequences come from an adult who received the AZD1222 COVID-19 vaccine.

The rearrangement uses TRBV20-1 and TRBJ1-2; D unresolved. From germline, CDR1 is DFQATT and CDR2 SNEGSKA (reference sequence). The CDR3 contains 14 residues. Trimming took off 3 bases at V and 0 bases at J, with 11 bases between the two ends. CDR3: CSASVKDSNYGYTF. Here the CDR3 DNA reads TGCAGTGCTAGTGTCAAAGACTCTAACTATGGCTACACCTTC.

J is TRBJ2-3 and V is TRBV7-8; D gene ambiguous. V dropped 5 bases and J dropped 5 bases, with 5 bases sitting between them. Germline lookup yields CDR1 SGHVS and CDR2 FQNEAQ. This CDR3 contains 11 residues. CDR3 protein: CASSPIDTQYF. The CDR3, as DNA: TGTGCCAGCAGCCCCATAGATACGCAGTATTTT.

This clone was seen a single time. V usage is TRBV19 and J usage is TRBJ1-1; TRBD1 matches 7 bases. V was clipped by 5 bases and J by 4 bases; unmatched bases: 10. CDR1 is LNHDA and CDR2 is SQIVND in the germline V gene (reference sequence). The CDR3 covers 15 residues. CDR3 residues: CASSLDRRLGTEAFF. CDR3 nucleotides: TGTGCCAGTAGTTTGGACAGGCGGCTTGGCACTGAAGCTTTCTTT.

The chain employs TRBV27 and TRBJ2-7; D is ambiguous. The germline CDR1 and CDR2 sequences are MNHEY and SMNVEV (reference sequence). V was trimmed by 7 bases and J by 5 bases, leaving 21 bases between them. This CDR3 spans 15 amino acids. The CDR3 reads CASTHRTGPIDEQYF. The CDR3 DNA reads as TGTGCCAGCACTCACCGGACGGGTCCGATCGACGAGCAGTACTTC.

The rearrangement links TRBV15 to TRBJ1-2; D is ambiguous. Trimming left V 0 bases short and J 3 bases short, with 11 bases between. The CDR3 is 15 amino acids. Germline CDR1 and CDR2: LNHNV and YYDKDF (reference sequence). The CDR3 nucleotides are TGTGCCACCAGCAGAGAATCGGGGTTGGACTATGGCTACACCTTC. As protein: CATSRESGLDYGYTF.